This T cell receptor (beta chain) came from a study of blood T cell repertoires in COVID-19. The CDR3 has 13 amino acids. Trimming took 4 bases from V and 4 from J, leaving 9 bases between them. Germline CDR1 reads SGHNT; CDR2 reads YYREEE (reference sequence). Produced via immunoSEQ multiplex PCR; TCRdb's table is partial and in-frame only. The sample contains roughly 100,000 clones, around 83% of which appear only once. The sample comprised peripheral blood. V usage is TRBV5-4 and J usage is TRBJ1-5; perhaps TRBD1 as D (6 bases). This receptor was obtained from a human donor in a cohort sampled during active COVID-19. The CDR3 DNA follows: TGTGCCAGCAGCACAGGGCTAAATCAGCCCCAGCATTTT. Translation gives CASSTGLNQPQHF.